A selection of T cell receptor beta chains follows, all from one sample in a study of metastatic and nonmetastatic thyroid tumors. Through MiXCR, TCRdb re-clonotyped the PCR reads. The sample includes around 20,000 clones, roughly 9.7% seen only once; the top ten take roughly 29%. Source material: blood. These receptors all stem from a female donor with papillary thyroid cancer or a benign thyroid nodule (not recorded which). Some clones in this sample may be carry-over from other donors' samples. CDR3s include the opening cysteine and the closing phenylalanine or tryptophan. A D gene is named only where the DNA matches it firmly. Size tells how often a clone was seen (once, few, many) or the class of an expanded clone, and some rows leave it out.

CDR3 DNA: TGTGCCAGCAGTCCCGGGACAGGGGCCCCTAACTATGGCTACACCTTC; CDR3 protein: CASSPGTGAPNYGYTF; J gene: TRBJ1-2; D gene: TRBD1; V gene: TRBV6-2/TRBV6-3; clone size: NA
CDR3 DNA: TGCGCCAGCAGCCAAGATGGCAGGCCTACCGCTGAAGCTTTCTTT; CDR3 protein: CASSQDGRPTAEAFF; J gene: TRBJ1-1; D gene: NA; V gene: TRBV4-3; clone size: many
CDR3 DNA: TGTGCCAGCAGTTTTGGGGTGGGGAATTCACCCCTCCACTTT; CDR3 protein: CASSFGVGNSPLHF; J gene: TRBJ1-6; D gene: NA; V gene: TRBV28; clone size: medium-sized
CDR3 DNA: TGTGCCAGCAGCTTAGTCGACAGGAACTATGGCTACACCTTC; CDR3 protein: CASSLVDRNYGYTF; J gene: TRBJ1-2; D gene: NA; V gene: TRBV7-8; clone size: NA
CDR3 DNA: TGCAGTGCTCTTAAGACAGGCGGATATGGCTACACCTTC; CDR3 protein: CSALKTGGYGYTF; J gene: TRBJ1-2; D gene: NA; V gene: TRBV20-1; clone size: many
CDR3 DNA: TGCAGCGTGAAAGCGGGAGGGCCAAGACTGGGTGAGCAGTTCTTC; CDR3 protein: CSVKAGGPRLGEQFF; J gene: TRBJ2-1; D gene: TRBD2; V gene: TRBV20-1; clone size: many
CDR3 DNA: TGTGCCAGCAGTTTCGTTTGGCAGGGTAGGCAGTTCTTC; CDR3 protein: CASSFVWQGRQFF; J gene: TRBJ2-1; D gene: NA; V gene: TRBV28; clone size: medium-sized
CDR3 DNA: TGTGCCACCAGCAGAGGAGTAACCGGGGAGCTGTTTTTT; CDR3 protein: CATSRGVTGELFF; J gene: TRBJ2-2; D gene: NA; V gene: TRBV15; clone size: many
CDR3 DNA: TGTGCCAGCAGCTTTCTGCAACAGAGCAATGAAAAACTGTTTTTT; CDR3 protein: CASSFLQQSNEKLFF; J gene: TRBJ1-4; D gene: NA; V gene: TRBV7-9; clone size: many
CDR3 DNA: TGCGCCAGCAGCGCGGAACAGGGGGGCGAGCAGTACTTC; CDR3 protein: CASSAEQGGEQYF; J gene: TRBJ2-7; D gene: TRBD1; V gene: TRBV5-1; clone size: many
CDR3 DNA: TGTGCCAGCAGCTCCCGGGGAGGCCGGTCCTACAATGAGCAGTTCTTC; CDR3 protein: CASSSRGGRSYNEQFF; J gene: TRBJ2-1; D gene: NA; V gene: TRBV13; clone size: many
CDR3 DNA: TGCAGCGGAACGACTAGCGGCCAACTCAATGAGCAGTTCTTC; CDR3 protein: CSGTTSGQLNEQFF; J gene: TRBJ2-1; D gene: TRBD2; V gene: TRBV29-1; clone size: many
CDR3 DNA: TGTGCCAGCAGTTTAAACAGGGGCCTCTACGAGCAGTACTTC; CDR3 protein: CASSLNRGLYEQYF; J gene: TRBJ2-7; D gene: TRBD1; V gene: TRBV28; clone size: medium-sized
CDR3 DNA: TGTGCCAGCAGCTTAGATACAGGGGGGACCTACGAGCAGTACTTC; CDR3 protein: CASSLDTGGTYEQYF; J gene: TRBJ2-7; D gene: TRBD1; V gene: TRBV11-2; clone size: many
CDR3 DNA: TGTGCCAGTAGTATAGTCACTACTGGGGCCAACGTCCTGACTTTC; CDR3 protein: CASSIVTTGANVLTF; J gene: TRBJ2-6; D gene: NA; V gene: TRBV19; clone size: many
CDR3 DNA: TGTGCCAGCAGTTTGGGCATCGGGACGAGTACCGGCTACGCCTTC; CDR3 protein: CASSLGIGTSTGYAF; J gene: TRBJ1-2; D gene: NA; V gene: TRBV27; clone size: NA
CDR3 DNA: TGCAGTGCTGAGGGAGCGGGAGAGTTTGAGACCCAGTACTTC; CDR3 protein: CSAEGAGEFETQYF; J gene: TRBJ2-5; D gene: TRBD2; V gene: TRBV20-1; clone size: few
CDR3 DNA: TGCAGCGTTGGGATCAGGGAAAACATTCAGTACTTC; CDR3 protein: CSVGIRENIQYF; J gene: TRBJ2-4; D gene: NA; V gene: TRBV29-1; clone size: few
CDR3 DNA: TGTGCCAGCAGCGGAACTTTTCGGGGACCTCAGTGGGGAACTGTTTTT; CDR3 protein: CASSGTFRGPQWGTVF; J gene: TRBJ2-2; D gene: NA; V gene: TRBV6-2/TRBV6-3; clone size: NA
CDR3 DNA: TGTGCCAGTAGTACCGGACAGGCCACTAACTATGGCTACACCTTC; CDR3 protein: CASSTGQATNYGYTF; J gene: TRBJ1-2; D gene: TRBD1; V gene: TRBV19; clone size: NA
CDR3 DNA: TGTGCCAGCAGCCACCGGGGCTCCGAGACCCAGTACTTC; CDR3 protein: CASSHRGSETQYF; J gene: TRBJ2-5; D gene: NA; V gene: TRBV7-7; clone size: many
CDR3 DNA: TGTGCCAGTAAGGGGGGGCTAATTAACACCGGGGAGCTGTTTTTT; CDR3 protein: CASKGGLINTGELFF; J gene: TRBJ2-2; D gene: NA; V gene: TRBV19; clone size: many
CDR3 DNA: TGTGCCAGCAGCCAAGATCAGTCCGTCTACGAGCAGTACTTC; CDR3 protein: CASSQDQSVYEQYF; J gene: TRBJ2-7; D gene: NA; V gene: TRBV3-1; clone size: many
CDR3 DNA: TGTGCCAGCAGTTTATTCCGTCCCAGCAAAAACATTCAGTACTTC; CDR3 protein: CASSLFRPSKNIQYF; J gene: TRBJ2-4; D gene: NA; V gene: TRBV28; clone size: many
CDR3 DNA: TGTGCCAGCCTGGACAGGGGATATTCGGACTATGGCTACACCTTC; CDR3 protein: CASLDRGYSDYGYTF; J gene: TRBJ1-2; D gene: TRBD1; V gene: TRBV11-2; clone size: many